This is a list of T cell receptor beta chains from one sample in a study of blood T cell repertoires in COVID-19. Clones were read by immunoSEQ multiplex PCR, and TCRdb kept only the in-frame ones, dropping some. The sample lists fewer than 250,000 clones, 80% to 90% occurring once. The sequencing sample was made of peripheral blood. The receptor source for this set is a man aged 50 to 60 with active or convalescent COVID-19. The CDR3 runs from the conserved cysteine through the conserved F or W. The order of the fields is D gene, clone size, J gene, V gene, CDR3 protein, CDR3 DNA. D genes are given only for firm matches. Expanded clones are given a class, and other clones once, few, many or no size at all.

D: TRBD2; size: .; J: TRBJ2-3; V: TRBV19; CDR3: CASAAGTNPDTQYF; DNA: TGTGCCAGCGCCGCCGGGACTAATCCAGATACGCAGTATTTT
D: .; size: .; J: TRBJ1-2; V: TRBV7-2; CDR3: CASSLVAAGGYGYTF; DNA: TGTGCCAGCAGCTTAGTGGCGGCGGGGGGTTATGGCTACACCTTC
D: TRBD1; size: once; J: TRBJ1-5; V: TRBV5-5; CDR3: CASSVQGAPSNQPQHF; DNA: TGTGCCAGCAGCGTACAGGGGGCCCCTAGCAATCAGCCCCAGCATTTT
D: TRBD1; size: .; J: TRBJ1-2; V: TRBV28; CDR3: CASRTGQGNYGYTF; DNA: TGTGCCAGCAGAACGGGACAGGGTAACTATGGCTACACCTTC
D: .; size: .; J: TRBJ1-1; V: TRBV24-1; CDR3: CATTDSLNTEAFF; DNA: TGTGCCACGACGGACAGCCTGAACACTGAAGCTTTCTTT
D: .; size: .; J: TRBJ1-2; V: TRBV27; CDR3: CASSFSGYGYTF; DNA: TGTGCCAGCAGTTTTTCAGGGTATGGCTACACCTTC
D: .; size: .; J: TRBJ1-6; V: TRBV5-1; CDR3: CASTTERPYNSPLHF; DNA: TGCGCCAGCACCACGGAGAGGCCCTATAATTCACCCCTCCACTTT
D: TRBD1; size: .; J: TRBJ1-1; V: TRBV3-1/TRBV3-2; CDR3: CASSTGQGDTEAFF; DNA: TGTGCCAGCAGCACCGGACAGGGTGACACTGAAGCTTTCTTT
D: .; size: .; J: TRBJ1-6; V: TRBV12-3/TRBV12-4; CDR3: CASSLVGDFVLHF; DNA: TGTGCCAGCAGTTTAGTAGGGGACTTCGTCCTCCACTTT
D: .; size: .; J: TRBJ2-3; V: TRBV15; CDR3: CATSRGGGTDTQYF; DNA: TGTGCCACCAGCAGAGGGGGGGGCACAGATACGCAGTATTTT
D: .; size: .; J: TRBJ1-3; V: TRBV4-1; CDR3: CASSQGGSTGFSGNTIYF; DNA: TGCGCCAGCAGCCAAGGGGGCTCTACAGGGTTCAGTGGAAACACCATATATTTT
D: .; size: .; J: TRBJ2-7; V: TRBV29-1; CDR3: CSATRGSYEQYF; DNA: TGCAGCGCCACAAGGGGTTCCTACGAGCAGTACTTC
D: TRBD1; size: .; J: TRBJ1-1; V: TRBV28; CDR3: CASRRTGGFTEAFF; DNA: TGTGCCAGCAGAAGGACAGGGGGCTTCACTGAAGCTTTCTTT
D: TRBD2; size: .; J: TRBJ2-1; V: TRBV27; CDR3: CASSLMLASGGDEQFF; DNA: TGTGCCAGCAGTTTAATGCTGGCTAGCGGGGGGGATGAGCAGTTCTTC
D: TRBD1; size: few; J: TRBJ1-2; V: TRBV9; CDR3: CASSVGQGNYGYTF; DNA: TGTGCCAGCAGCGTAGGACAGGGCAACTATGGCTACACCTTC
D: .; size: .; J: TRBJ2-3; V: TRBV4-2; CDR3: CASSQEWRGDTDTQYF; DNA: TGTGCCAGCAGCCAAGAATGGAGGGGTGACACAGATACGCAGTATTTT